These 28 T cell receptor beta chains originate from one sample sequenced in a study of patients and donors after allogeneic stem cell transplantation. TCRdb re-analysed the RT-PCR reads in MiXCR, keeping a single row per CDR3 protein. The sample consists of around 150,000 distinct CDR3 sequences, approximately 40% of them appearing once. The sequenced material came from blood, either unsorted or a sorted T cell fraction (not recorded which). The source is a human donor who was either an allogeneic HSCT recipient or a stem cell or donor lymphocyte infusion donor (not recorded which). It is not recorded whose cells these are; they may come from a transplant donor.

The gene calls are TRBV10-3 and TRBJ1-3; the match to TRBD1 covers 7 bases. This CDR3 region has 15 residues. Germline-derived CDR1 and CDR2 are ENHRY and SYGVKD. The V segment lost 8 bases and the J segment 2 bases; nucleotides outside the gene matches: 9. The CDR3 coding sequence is TGTGCCATCGAAAAGACAGGGAGAACTGGAAACACCATATATTTT. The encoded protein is CAIEKTGRTGNTIYF.

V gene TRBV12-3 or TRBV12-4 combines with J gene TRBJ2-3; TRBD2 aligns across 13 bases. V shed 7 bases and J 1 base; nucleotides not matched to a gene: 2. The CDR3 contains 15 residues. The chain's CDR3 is CASNGLAGGTDTQYF. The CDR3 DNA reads TGTGCCAGCAATGGACTAGCGGGGGGCACAGATACGCAGTATTTT.

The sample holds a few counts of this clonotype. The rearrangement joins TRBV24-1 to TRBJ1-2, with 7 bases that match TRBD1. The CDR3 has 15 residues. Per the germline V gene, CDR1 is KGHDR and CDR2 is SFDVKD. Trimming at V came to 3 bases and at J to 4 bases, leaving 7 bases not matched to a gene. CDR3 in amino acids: CATSDKGQFSYGYTF. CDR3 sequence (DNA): TGTGCCACCAGTGATAAGGGACAGTTCTCCTATGGCTACACCTTC.

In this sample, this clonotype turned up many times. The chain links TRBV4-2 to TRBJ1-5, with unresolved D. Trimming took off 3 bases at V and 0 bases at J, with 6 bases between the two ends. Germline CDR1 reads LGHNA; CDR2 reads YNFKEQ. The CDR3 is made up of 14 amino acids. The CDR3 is CASSHRVSNQPQHF. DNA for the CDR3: TGTGCCAGCAGCCACCGGGTTAGCAATCAGCCCCAGCATTTT.

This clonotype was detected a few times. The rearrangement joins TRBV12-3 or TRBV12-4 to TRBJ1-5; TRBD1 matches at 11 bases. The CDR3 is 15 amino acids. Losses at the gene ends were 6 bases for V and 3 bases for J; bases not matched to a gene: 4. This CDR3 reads CASSPGQGVNQPQHF. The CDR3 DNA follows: TGTGCCAGCAGCCCGGGACAGGGGGTCAATCAGCCCCAGCATTTT.

The CDR3 loop is CASSPPGRDEKLFF. The CDR3 bases are TGTGCCAGCAGTCCGCCAGGGAGGGATGAAAAACTGTTTTTT. The rearrangement uses TRBV12-3 or TRBV12-4 and TRBJ1-4; the D gene is possibly TRBD1 (5 bases). The CDR3 has 14 amino acids. Between the trimmed V and J ends, which lost 5 bases and 6 bases, there was a span of 13 bases.

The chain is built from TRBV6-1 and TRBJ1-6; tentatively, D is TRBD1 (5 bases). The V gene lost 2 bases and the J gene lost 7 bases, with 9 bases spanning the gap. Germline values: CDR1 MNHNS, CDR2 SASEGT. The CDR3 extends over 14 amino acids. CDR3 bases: TGTGCCAGCAGTGAATTATGGGGGAATTCACCCCTCCACTTT. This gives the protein CASSELWGNSPLHF.

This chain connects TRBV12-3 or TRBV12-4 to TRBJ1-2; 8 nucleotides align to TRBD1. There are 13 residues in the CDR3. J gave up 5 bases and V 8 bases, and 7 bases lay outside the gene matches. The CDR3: CASASTGGYGYTF. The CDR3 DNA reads TGTGCCAGCGCCTCCACAGGGGGGTATGGCTACACCTTC.

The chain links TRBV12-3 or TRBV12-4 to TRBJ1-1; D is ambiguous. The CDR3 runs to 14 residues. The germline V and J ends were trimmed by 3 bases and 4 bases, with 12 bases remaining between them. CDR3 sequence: CASSLWAALTEAFF. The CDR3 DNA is TGTGCCAGCAGTTTGTGGGCAGCCCTCACTGAAGCTTTCTTT.

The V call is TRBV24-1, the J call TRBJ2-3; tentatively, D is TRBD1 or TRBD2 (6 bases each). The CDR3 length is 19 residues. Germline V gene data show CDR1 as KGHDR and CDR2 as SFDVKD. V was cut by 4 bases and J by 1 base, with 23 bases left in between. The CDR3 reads CATSDPAGRRSGGTDTQYF. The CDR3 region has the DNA TGTGCCACCAGTGACCCGGCGGGACGTCGATCAGGGGGCACAGATACGCAGTATTTT.

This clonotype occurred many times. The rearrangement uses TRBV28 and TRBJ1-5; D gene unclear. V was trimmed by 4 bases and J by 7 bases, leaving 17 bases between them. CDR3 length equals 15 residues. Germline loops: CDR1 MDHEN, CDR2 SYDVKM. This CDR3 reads CASSSQRALSQPQHF. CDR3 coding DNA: TGTGCCAGCAGTTCTCAACGGGCTCTATCCCAGCCCCAGCATTTT.

The CDR3 is CASSQEAANTEAFF. In nucleotides, the CDR3 is TGCGCCAGCAGCCAAGAGGCCGCGAACACTGAAGCTTTCTTT. The rearrangement uses TRBV4-1 and TRBJ1-1, with D unclear. Germline V lookup: CDR1 MGHRA, CDR2 YSYEKL. The V end lost 0 bases, the J end lost 1 base, and 6 bases lay between the germline ends. The CDR3 totals 14 residues.

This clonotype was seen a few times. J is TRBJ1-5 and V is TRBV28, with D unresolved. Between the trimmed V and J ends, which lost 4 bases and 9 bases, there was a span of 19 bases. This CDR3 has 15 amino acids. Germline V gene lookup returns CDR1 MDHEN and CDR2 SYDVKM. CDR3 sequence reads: CASSSRSGGVRPQHF. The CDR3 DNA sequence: TGTGCCAGCAGTTCGAGATCAGGTGGCGTGAGGCCCCAGCATTTT.

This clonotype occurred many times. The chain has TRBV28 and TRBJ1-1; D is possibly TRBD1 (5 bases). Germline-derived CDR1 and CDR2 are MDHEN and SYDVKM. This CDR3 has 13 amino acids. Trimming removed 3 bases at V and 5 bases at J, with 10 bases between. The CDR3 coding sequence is TGTGCCAGCAGTTTTCAGGGTGGAACTGAAGCTTTCTTT. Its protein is CASSFQGGTEAFF.

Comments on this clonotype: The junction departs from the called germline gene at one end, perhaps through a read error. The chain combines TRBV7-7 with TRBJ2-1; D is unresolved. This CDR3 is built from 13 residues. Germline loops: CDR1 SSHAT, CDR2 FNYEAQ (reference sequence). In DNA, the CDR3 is TGTGCTAGCAGCTTGCGCGGAGACAATGAGCAGTTCTTC. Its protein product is CASSLRGDNEQFF.

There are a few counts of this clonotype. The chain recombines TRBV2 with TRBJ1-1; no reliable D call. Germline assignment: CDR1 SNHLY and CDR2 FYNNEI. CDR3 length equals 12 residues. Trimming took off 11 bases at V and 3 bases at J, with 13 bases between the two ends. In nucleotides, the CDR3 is TGTGCCGGTCGGGTCGGGGACACTGAAGCTTTCTTT. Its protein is CAGRVGDTEAFF.

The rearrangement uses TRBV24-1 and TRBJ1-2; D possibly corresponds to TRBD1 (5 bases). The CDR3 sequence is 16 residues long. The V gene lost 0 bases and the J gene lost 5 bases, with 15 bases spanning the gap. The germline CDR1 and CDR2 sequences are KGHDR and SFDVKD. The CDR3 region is CATSDLQRPGGYGYTF. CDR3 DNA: TGTGCCACCAGTGATTTGCAGCGCCCTGGGGGTTATGGCTACACCTTC.

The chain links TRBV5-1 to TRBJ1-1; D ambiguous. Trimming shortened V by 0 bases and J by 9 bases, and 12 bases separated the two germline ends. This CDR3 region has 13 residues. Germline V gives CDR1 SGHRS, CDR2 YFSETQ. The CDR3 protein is CASSLETASQAFF. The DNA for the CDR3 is TGCGCCAGCAGCTTGGAGACGGCATCACAAGCTTTCTTT.

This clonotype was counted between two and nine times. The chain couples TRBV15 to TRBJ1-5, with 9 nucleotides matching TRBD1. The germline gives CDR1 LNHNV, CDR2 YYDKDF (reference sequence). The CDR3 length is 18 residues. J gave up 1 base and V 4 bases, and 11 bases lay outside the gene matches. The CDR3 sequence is CATSTRQGVEASNQPQHF. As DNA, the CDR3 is TGTGCCACCAGCACCCGACAGGGGGTAGAGGCGAGCAATCAGCCCCAGCATTTT.

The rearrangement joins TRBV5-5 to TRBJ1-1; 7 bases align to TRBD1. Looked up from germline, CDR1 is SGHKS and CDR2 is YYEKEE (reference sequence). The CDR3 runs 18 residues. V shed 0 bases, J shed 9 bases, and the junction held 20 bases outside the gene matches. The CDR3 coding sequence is TGTGCCAGCAGCTTGGTTTTTACAGGGGCCTCCCATTCACTGAAAGCTTTCTTT. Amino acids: CASSLVFTGASHSLKAFF.

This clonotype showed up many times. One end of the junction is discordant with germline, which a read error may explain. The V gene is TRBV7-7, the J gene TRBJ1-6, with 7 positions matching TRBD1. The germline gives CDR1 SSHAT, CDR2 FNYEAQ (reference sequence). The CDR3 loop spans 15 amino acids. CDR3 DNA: TGTGCTAGCAGCTTAGGGCCCGGGACAGATTCACCCCTCCACTTT. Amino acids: CASSLGPGTDSPLHF.

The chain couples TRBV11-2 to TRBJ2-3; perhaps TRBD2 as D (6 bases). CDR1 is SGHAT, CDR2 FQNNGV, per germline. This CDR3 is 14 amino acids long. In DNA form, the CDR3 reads TGTGGAACCAGAGGGCGGGGTGGCACAGATACGCAGTATTTT. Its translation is CGTRGRGGTDTQYF.

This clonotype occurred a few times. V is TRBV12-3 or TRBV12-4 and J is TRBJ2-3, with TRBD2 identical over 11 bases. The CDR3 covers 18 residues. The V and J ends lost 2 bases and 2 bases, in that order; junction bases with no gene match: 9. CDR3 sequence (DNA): TGTGCCAGCAGTTTAACTCTGGGACTAGCGGCATTCACAGATACGCAGTATTTT. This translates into CASSLTLGLAAFTDTQYF.

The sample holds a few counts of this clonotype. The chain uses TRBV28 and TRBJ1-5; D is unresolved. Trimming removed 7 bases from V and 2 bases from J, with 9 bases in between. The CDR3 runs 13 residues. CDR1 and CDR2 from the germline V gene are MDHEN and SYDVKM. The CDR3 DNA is TGTGCCAGCATAGTCGGGGGCAATCAGCCCCAGCATTTT. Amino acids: CASIVGGNQPQHF.

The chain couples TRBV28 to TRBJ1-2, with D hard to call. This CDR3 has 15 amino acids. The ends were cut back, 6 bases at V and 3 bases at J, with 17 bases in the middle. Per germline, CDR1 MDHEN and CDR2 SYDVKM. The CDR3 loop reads CASREGISQDYGYTF. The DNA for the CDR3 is TGTGCCAGCAGGGAAGGGATCTCCCAGGACTATGGCTACACCTTC.

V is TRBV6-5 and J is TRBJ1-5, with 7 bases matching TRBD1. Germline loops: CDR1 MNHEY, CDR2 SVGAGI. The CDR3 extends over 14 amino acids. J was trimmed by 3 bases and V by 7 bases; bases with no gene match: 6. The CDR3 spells CASKAGQNNQPQHF. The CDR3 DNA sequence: TGTGCCAGCAAAGCGGGACAGAACAATCAGCCCCAGCATTTT.

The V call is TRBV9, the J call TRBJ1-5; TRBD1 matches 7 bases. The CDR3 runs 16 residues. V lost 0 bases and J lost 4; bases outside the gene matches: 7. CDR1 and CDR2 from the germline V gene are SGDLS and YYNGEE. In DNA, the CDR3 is TGTGCCAGCAGCGTAGCTCTCCAGGGGGGGAATCAGCCCCAGCATTTT. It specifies CASSVALQGGNQPQHF.

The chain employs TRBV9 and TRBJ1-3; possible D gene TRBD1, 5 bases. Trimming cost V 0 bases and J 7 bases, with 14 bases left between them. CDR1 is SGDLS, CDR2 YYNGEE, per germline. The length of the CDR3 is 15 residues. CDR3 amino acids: CASSVEGTAVNTIYF. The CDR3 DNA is TGTGCCAGCAGCGTAGAGGGGACGGCGGTCAACACCATATATTTT.